This entry features one T cell receptor (beta chain) sequence. Its antigen is as yet unknown. The sample originates from a study of T cells in tuberculosis. Study-wide context: A South African cohort included IGRA-negative adolescents, latently infected IGRA-positive adolescents and adults with active tuberculosis. Notes on the study in general: A GMM-specific repertoire classifier reached about 90% accuracy, AUROC 0.90. Active tuberculosis alpha repertoires lay closer to GMM-specific TCRs than controls'.

Unsorted cryopreserved PBMC were sequenced, averaging around 100,000 T cells per clinical donor. CDR1 and CDR2 from the germline V gene are MNHNY and SVGAGI (reference sequence). There are 10 residues in the CDR3. Trimming stripped 8 bases from V and 6 bases from J, with 8 bases between. Sequencing was performed with immunoSEQ multiplex PCR; in TCRdb, only in-frame clones are kept and a portion is missing. The data contain approximately 30,000 clones, about 89% of them singletons. Specimen: PBMCs. The sequence was collected from a donor between 10 and 35 years old with latent tuberculosis or without tuberculosis infection. The genes are TRBV6-6 and TRBJ2-7; no clear D gene. The CDR3 sequence is CASGSVEQYF. CDR3 DNA sequence: TGTGCCAGCGGTTCGGTCGAGCAGTACTTC.